The clone carrying this TCR beta chain has only a few counts. Trimming shortened V by 6 bases and J by 9 bases, and 19 bases separated the two germline ends. The CDR3 covers 14 residues. CDR1 and CDR2 from the germline V gene are SGDLS and YYNGEE. This sample is part of a study of cytomegalovirus exposure and HLA in healthy donors. The study ran its PCR with 60 Vbeta and 13 Jbeta primers. The protocol was immunoSEQ multiplex PCR, while the TCRdb copy is restricted to in-frame clones and leaves out a portion. The sample contains some 190,000 clones, around 87% of which appear only once. The source material was PBMCs. This TCR came from a boy under 10 years old in good health and CMV-seronegative. The rearrangement joins TRBV9 to TRBJ2-1; weak D call: TRBD2 (6 bases). The CDR3 sequence is CASTRTGTGGEQFF. The CDR3 DNA follows: TGTGCCAGCACCCGTACCGGGACTGGGGGTGAGCAGTTCTTC.